This record concerns one T cell receptor (beta chain) sequence. What it binds is not known. The CDR3 totals 15 residues. Germline CDR1 SGDLS, CDR2 YYNGEE. Germline trimming cut 3 bases from V and 5 bases from J; bases unmatched to any gene: 9. This sample stems from a study of a mutant IDH1 vaccine in newly diagnosed glioma. Using immunoSEQ multiplex PCR, the repertoire was profiled, and TCRdb retains in-frame clones only, with some absent. The data show 50,000 to 70,000 clones, 84% seen once. Time point meaning: week 23, last vaccination. In every dose of vaccine, 300 ug of mutant IDH1 20-mer peptide was given alongside topical imiquimod. New WHO grade 3 or 4 astrocytomas that were IDH1-mutant and ATRX-lost had been found in donors.

The material was PBMCs, obtained from a glioma patient whose treatment included an IDH1 peptide vaccine. This TCR derives from a man younger than 35 with glioma. This rearrangement joins TRBV9 to TRBJ1-1; 8 bases are a match to TRBD1. The CDR3 region is CASSARTGRGTEAFF. Written as DNA, the CDR3 is TGTGCCAGCAGCGCGAGGACAGGGAGAGGTACTGAAGCTTTCTTT.